This entry lists 23 T cell receptor beta chains sequenced from one sample in a study of PD-1 blockade in classical Hodgkin lymphoma. Every one of the patients relapsed after autologous stem cell transplantation (brentuximab vedotin exposure was variable). Clones were sequenced by immunoSEQ multiplex PCR, and TCRdb holds only the in-frame ones, with some missing. The data contain 55,000 to 80,000 clones, about 92% of them singletons. The sequencing used peripheral blood mononuclear cells (PBMCs), collected at baseline. The source is a human donor with classical Hodgkin lymphoma.

The chain is built from TRBV18 and TRBJ1-2, with TRBD1 matching over 7 bases. Unmatched junction bases numbered 13, after V lost 6 bases and J lost 6 bases. CDR1 is KGHSH, CDR2 LQKENI, per germline. The CDR3 contains 15 residues. The CDR3 DNA is TGTGCCAGCTCGCCGGAGACAGGGAGCGGGAATGGCTACACCTTC. Its protein product is CASSPETGSGNGYTF.

The chain employs TRBV28 and TRBJ1-5; possibly TRBD1 for D (6 bases). The germline gives CDR1 MDHEN, CDR2 SYDVKM. This CDR3 spans 16 amino acids. Between the trimmed V and J ends, which lost 6 bases and 0 bases, there was a span of 15 bases. CDR3 in DNA: TGTGCCAGCAGCTATAGACAGGCCAATAGCAATCAGCCCCAGCATTTT. The encoded protein is CASSYRQANSNQPQHF.

The chain has TRBV5-1 and TRBJ2-2; the D gene is possibly TRBD1 (5 bases). CDR3 length equals 13 residues. Germline V gene data show CDR1 as SGHRS and CDR2 as YFSETQ. The V and J ends lost 4 bases and 6 bases respectively, with 10 bases between them. The CDR3 region is CASSGARPGELFF. CDR3 sequence (DNA): TGCGCCAGCAGCGGGGCCCGGCCCGGGGAGCTGTTTTTT.

In this sample, this clone turned up a few times. V usage is TRBV28 and J usage is TRBJ1-5; D is uncertain. The CDR3 loop spans 12 amino acids. Germline V gives CDR1 MDHEN, CDR2 SYDVKM. Trimming removed 5 bases from V and 4 bases from J, with 6 bases in between. The CDR3 region is CASSLPNQPQHF. Here the CDR3 DNA reads TGTGCCAGCAGTCTGCCTAATCAGCCCCAGCATTTT. Using reference TRBV28 and TRBJ1-5 for the parts outside the CDR3, the full variable domain is DVKVTQSSRYLVKRTGEKVFLECVQDMDHENMFWYRQDPGLGLRLIYFSYDVKMKEKGDIPEGYSVSREKKERFSLILESASTNQTSMYLCASSLPNQPQHFGDGTRLSIL.

V gene TRBV28 combines with J gene TRBJ1-2; weak D call: TRBD1 (5 bases). The CDR3 covers 16 residues. Germline V lookup: CDR1 MDHEN, CDR2 SYDVKM. The ends were cut back, 4 bases at V and 5 bases at J, with 20 bases in the middle. The CDR3 nucleotides are TGTGCCAGCAGTTCGACCGTCGGGGGTTTAGGGTATGGCTACACCTTC. It encodes CASSSTVGGLGYGYTF.

The V call is TRBV6-5, the J call TRBJ2-4; no reliable D call. V dropped 4 bases and J dropped 8 bases, with 15 bases sitting between them. Germline V CDR1 and CDR2: MNHEY, SVGAGI. The CDR3 spans 14 residues. The CDR3 nucleotides read TGTGCCAGCAGTTGGGATCTAGATGGGGACATTCAGTACTTC. It encodes CASSWDLDGDIQYF.

The chain has TRBV5-1 and TRBJ1-2; D might be TRBD1 (6 bases). CDR1 is SGHRS, CDR2 YFSETQ, per germline. This CDR3 has 15 residues. Deletions cut 4 bases from V and 4 bases from J, with 17 bases between. The CDR3 here is CASSLQGPGGYGYTF. The CDR3, as DNA: TGCGCCAGCAGCCTACAGGGCCCCGGGGGCTATGGCTACACCTTC.

This sequence joins TRBV9 and TRBJ2-2; D is ambiguous. This CDR3 has 15 amino acids. V lost 0 bases to trimming and J lost 2 bases, with 8 bases between them. Germline CDR1 is SGDLS and CDR2 is YYNGEE. CDR3 sequence: CASSVGVTNTGELFF. For the CDR3, the DNA is TGTGCCAGCAGCGTAGGGGTCACCAACACCGGGGAGCTGTTTTTT. The full variable domain, completed using reference TRBV9 and TRBJ2-2, is DSGVTQTPKHLITATGQRVTLRCSPRSGDLSVYWYQQSLDQGLQFLIQYYNGEERAKGNILERFSAQQFPDLHSELNLSSLELGDSALYFCASSVGVTNTGELFFGEGSRLTVL.

This clone was seen once. V gene TRBV4-3 combines with J gene TRBJ2-5; D tentatively reads TRBD1 or TRBD2 (5 bases each). The CDR3 contains 15 residues. Per the germline V gene, CDR1 is LGHNA and CDR2 is YSLEER. Trimming removed 0 bases from V and 4 bases from J, with 12 bases in between. In DNA, the CDR3 is TGCGCCAGCAGCCAAGATCATCGGGGCCGAGAGACCCAGTACTTC. Protein: CASSQDHRGRETQYF.

The chain carries TRBV5-1 and TRBJ2-5; 7 bases are shared with TRBD2. After removal of 4 bases from V and 5 bases from J, the junction contained 5 bases not matched to a gene. In germline, CDR1 is SGHRS, CDR2 YFSETQ. The CDR3 sequence is 13 residues long. The CDR3 protein is CASSMTSRETQYF. In DNA, the CDR3 is TGCGCCAGCAGCATGACTAGCCGGGAGACCCAGTACTTC.

The chain combines TRBV5-4 with TRBJ1-1, with 7 bases that match TRBD1. The V and J ends lost 4 bases and 5 bases, in that order; junction bases with no gene match: 5. This CDR3 spans 13 amino acids. The germline CDR1 and CDR2 sequences are SGHNT and YYREEE (reference sequence). The CDR3 spells CASSEQGSTEAFF. The CDR3 region has the DNA TGTGCCAGCAGCGAACAGGGGAGTACTGAAGCTTTCTTT.

The chain combines TRBV21-1 with TRBJ2-7; TRBD1, the table's D call, was not compared with the DNA. TRBV21-1 is a pseudogene locus. The CDR3 totals 19 residues. CDR3 residues: CASSKVTPGRTGGSRPPYF. The DNA of the CDR3 is TGTGCCAGCAGCAAAGTAACCCCGGGGAGGACAGGGGGTTCACGCCCTCCGTACTTC.

The genes are TRBV19 and TRBJ1-4; the match to TRBD1 covers 9 bases. V lost 9 bases and J lost 4; bases outside the gene matches: 12. This CDR3 has 16 amino acids. Per germline, CDR1 LNHDA and CDR2 SQIVND (reference sequence). The CDR3 DNA reads TGTGCCAGCCACAACTGGGGACAGGGATATAATGAAAAACTGTTTTTT. Translated, it gives CASHNWGQGYNEKLFF.

Only one count was recorded for this clone. The CDR3 sequence: CASSPHQGNGYTF. The CDR3 DNA follows: TGTGCCAGCAGCCCCCACCAGGGGAATGGCTACACCTTC. The V and J genes are TRBV7-2 and TRBJ1-2; D possibly corresponds to TRBD1 (6 bases). CDR1 SGHTA and CDR2 FQGNSA come from the germline V gene. CDR3 length equals 13 residues. The ends were cut back, 5 bases at V and 6 bases at J, with 13 bases in the middle.

This clone was counted once. The V call is TRBV4-2, the J call TRBJ2-3, with TRBD2 as a possible D gene (6 bases). This CDR3 has 17 amino acids. Between the trimmed V and J ends, which lost 0 bases and 4 bases, there was a span of 17 bases. Germline V gene sequence: CDR1 LGHNA, CDR2 YNFKEQ. CDR3 nucleotide sequence: TGTGCCAGCAGCCAAGACCCCTGGACGGGAGCGGCAGATACGCAGTATTTT. This codes for CASSQDPWTGAADTQYF.

The J gene is TRBJ2-3, the V gene TRBV6-1; 9 positions match TRBD1. The CDR3 contains 14 residues. Germline V gene lookup returns CDR1 MNHNS and CDR2 SASEGT. The ends lost 7 bases at V and 3 bases at J; junction bases unmatched: 5. CDR3 sequence: CASIDRGLTDTQYF. CDR3 sequence (DNA): TGTGCCAGCATCGACAGGGGGTTAACAGATACGCAGTATTTT.

V and J are TRBV28 and TRBJ2-3, with 7 bases lining up with TRBD2. V dropped 2 bases and J dropped 0; count of bases not matched to a gene: 2. The CDR3 is 15 residues long. Germline V lookup: CDR1 MDHEN, CDR2 SYDVKM. The CDR3 spells CASSLGSGSTDTQYF. Written as DNA, the CDR3 is TGTGCCAGCAGTTTAGGTAGCGGGAGCACAGATACGCAGTATTTT.

This chain connects TRBV10-3 to TRBJ1-2, with D possibly being TRBD1 (6 bases). CDR3 length: 14 amino acids. V lost 10 bases and J 0 bases, leaving 15 bases between the germline ends. Germline CDR1 is ENHRY and CDR2 is SYGVKD. This CDR3 reads CATWTAQANYGYTF. As DNA, the CDR3 is TGTGCCACCTGGACAGCACAAGCTAACTATGGCTACACCTTC.

The rearrangement links TRBV14 to TRBJ2-7; D possibly corresponds to TRBD2 (7 bases). This CDR3 region has 15 residues. Deletions cut 2 bases from V and 4 bases from J, with 15 bases between. Looked up from germline, CDR1 is SGHDN and CDR2 is FVKESK. The CDR3 coding sequence is TGTGCCAGCAGCCAATTCGAGGGGGGGGAGTACGAGCAGTACTTC. Protein: CASSQFEGGEYEQYF. The whole variable domain, filled in from reference TRBV14 and TRBJ2-7, reads EAGVTQFPSHSVIEKGQTVTLRCDPISGHDNLYWYRRVMGKEIKFLLHFVKESKQDESGMPNNRFLAERTGGTYSTLKVQPAELEDSGVYFCASSQFEGGEYEQYFGPGTRLTVT.

The chain links TRBV7-1 to TRBJ2-7, with TRBD2 identical over 7 bases. TRBV7-1 is assigned to the ORF class and has an uncertain function. The V segment lost 4 bases and the J segment 6 bases; nucleotides outside the gene matches: 12. The CDR3 covers 15 residues. CDR3 sequence (DNA): TGTGCCAGCAGCTTAGTAGGACTAGAAGCGGTCGAGCAGTACTTC. The encoded protein is CASSLVGLEAVEQYF.

This clone was picked up one time. The V gene is TRBV6-1, the J gene TRBJ1-5, with D possibly matching TRBD1 (5 bases). Germline V CDR1 and CDR2: MNHNS, SASEGT. The V end lost 6 bases, the J end lost 1 base, and 13 bases lay between the germline ends. The CDR3 is made up of 15 amino acids. Here the CDR3 reads CASRIRVVSNQPQHF. The CDR3 DNA is TGTGCCAGCAGGATCAGGGTGGTGAGCAATCAGCCCCAGCATTTT.

This clone has only a few counts. The chain is built from TRBV27 and TRBJ1-2; D might be TRBD1 (5 bases). V was cut by 2 bases and J by 6 bases, with 16 bases left in between. Germline V lookup: CDR1 MNHEY, CDR2 SMNVEV (reference sequence). The CDR3 sequence is 15 residues long. The CDR3 nucleotides are TGTGCCAGCAGTTTAGCCCCCCCCACAGGTGATGGCTACACCTTC. Its translation is CASSLAPPTGDGYTF.

Many counts were recorded for this clone. This rearrangement joins TRBV5-5 to TRBJ1-3, with unresolved D. V was pared by 1 base and J by 0 bases, with 2 bases between. Germline CDR1 is SGHKS and CDR2 is YYEKEE (reference sequence). The CDR3 runs to 13 residues. CDR3 protein: CASSLTSGNTIYF. CDR3 nucleotides: TGTGCCAGCAGCTTGACCTCTGGAAACACCATATATTTT.